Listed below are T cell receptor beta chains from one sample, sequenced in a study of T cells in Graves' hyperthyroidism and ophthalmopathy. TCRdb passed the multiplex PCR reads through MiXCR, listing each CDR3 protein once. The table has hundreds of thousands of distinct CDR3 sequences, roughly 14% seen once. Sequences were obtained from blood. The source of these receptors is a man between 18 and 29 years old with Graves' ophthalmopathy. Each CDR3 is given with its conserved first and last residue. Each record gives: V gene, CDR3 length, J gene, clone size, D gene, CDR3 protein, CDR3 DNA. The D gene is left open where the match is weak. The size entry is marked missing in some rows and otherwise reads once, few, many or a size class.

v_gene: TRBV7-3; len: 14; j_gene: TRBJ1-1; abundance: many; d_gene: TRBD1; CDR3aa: CASSASGGNTEAFF; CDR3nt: TGTGCCAGCAGCGCTTCAGGGGGCAACACTGAAGCTTTCTTT
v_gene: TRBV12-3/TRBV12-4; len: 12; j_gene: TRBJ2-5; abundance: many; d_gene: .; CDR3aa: CASSPTWETQYF; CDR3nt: TGTGCCAGCAGTCCAACCTGGGAGACCCAGTACTTC
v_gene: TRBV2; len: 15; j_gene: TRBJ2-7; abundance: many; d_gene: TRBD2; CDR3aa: CASSEGAGVGYEQYF; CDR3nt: TGTGCCAGCAGTGAAGGAGCGGGGGTAGGGTACGAGCAGTACTTC
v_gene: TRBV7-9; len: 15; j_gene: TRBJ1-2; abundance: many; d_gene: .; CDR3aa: CASSLAGVPNYGYTF; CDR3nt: TGTGCCAGCAGCTTAGCAGGGGTCCCTAACTATGGCTACACCTTC
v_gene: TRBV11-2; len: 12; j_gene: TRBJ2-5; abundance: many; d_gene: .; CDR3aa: CASSLVAQTQYF; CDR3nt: TGTGCCAGCAGCTTAGTTGCGCAGACCCAGTACTTC
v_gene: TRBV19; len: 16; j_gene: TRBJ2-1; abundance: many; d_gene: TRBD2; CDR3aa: CASSTETSVRHNEQFF; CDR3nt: TGTGCCAGTAGTACCGAAACTAGCGTGAGACACAATGAGCAGTTCTTC
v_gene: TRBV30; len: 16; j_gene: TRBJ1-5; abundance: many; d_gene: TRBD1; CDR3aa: CAWSTGTGGSNQPQHF; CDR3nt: TGTGCCTGGAGCACCGGGACAGGAGGGAGCAATCAGCCCCAGCATTTT
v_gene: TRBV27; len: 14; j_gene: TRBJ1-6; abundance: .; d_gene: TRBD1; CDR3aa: CATADRGLNSPLHF; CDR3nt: TGTGCCACCGCGGACAGGGGTCTCAATTCACCCCTCCACTTT
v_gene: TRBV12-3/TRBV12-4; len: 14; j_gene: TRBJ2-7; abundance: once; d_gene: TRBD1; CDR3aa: CASRAGQVTYEQYF; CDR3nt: TGTGCCAGCAGGGCGGGACAGGTAACCTACGAGCAGTACTTC
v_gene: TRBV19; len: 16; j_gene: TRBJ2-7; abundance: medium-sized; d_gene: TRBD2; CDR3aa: CASTMEGTSGIYEQYF; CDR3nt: TGTGCCAGTACCATGGAGGGGACTAGCGGGATTTACGAGCAGTACTTC
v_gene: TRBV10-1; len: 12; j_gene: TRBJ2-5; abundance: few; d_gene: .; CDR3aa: CASSGWAGVLYF; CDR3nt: TGCGCCAGCAGTGGATGGGCAGGGGTTTTGTACTTC
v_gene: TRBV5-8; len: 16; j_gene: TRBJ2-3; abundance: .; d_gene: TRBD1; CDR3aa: CASSSGGGWSTDTQYF; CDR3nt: TGTGCCAGCAGTTCAGGGGGCGGGTGGAGCACAGATACGCAGTATTTT
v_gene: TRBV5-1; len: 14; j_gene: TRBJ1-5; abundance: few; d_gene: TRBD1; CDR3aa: CASRGGGSNQPQHF; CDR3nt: TGTGCCAGCAGGGGGGGAGGGTCCAATCAGCCCCAGCATTTT
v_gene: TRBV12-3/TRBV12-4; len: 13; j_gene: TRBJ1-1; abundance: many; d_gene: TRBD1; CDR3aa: CASMDRAGTEAFF; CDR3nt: TGTGCCAGCATGGACAGGGCGGGCACTGAAGCTTTCTTT
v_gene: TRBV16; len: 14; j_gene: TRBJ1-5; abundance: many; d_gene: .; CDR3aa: CASSSGGSNQPQHF; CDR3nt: TGTGCCAGCAGCTCGGGAGGTAGCAATCAGCCCCAGCATTTT
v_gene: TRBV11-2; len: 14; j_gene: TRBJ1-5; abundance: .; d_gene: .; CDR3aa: CASSLSLGVQPQHF; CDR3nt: TGTGCCAGCAGCTTAAGTCTGGGGGTTCAGCCCCAGCATTTT
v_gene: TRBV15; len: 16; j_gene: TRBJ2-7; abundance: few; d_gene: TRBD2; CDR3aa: CATSRRLAGLSYEQYF; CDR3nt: TGTGCCACCAGCAGGAGACTAGCGGGGCTCTCCTACGAGCAGTACTTC
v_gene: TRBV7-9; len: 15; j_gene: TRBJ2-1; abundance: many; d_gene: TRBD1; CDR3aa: CASSLGGQGWSEQFF; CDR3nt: TGTGCCAGCAGCTTAGGGGGACAGGGTTGGTCTGAGCAGTTCTTC
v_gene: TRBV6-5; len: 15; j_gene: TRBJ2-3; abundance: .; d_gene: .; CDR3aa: CASGYSAGGVDTQYF; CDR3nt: TGTGCCAGCGGTTACTCGGCAGGGGGGGTGGATACGCAGTATTTT
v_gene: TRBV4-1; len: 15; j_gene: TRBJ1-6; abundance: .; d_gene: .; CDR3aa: CASSRTLPSDSPLHF; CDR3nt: TGCGCCAGCAGCCGGACGCTGCCTTCGGATTCACCCCTCCACTTT
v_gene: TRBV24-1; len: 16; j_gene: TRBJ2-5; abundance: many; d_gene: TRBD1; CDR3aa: CATSDPGTGGSETQYF; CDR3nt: TGTGCCACCAGTGATCCCGGGACAGGGGGCTCAGAGACCCAGTACTTC
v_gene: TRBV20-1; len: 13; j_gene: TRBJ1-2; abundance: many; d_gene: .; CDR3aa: CSAGEGAGEGYTF; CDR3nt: TGCAGTGCTGGAGAGGGAGCCGGTGAGGGCTACACCTTC
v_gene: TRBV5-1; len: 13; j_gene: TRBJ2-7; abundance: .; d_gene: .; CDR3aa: CASSLSAAYEQYF; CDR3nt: TGCGCCAGCAGCTTGTCGGCAGCCTACGAGCAGTACTTC
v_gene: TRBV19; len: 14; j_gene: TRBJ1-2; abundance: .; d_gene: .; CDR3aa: CASRREAKSSGYTF; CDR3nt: TGTGCCAGTAGGAGGGAGGCGAAATCCTCTGGCTACACCTTC
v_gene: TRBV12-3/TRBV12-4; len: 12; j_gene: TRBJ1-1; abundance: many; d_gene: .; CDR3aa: CASSFWGAEAFF; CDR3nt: TGTGCCAGCAGTTTTTGGGGGGCTGAAGCTTTCTTT
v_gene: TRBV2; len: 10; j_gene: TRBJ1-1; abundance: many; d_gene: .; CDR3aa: CASGDTEAFF; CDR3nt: TGTGCCAGCGGGGACACTGAAGCTTTCTTT
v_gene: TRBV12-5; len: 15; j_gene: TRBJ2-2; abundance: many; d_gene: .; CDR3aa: CASGLVLRGTGELFF; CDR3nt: TGTGCTAGTGGTTTGGTACTAAGGGGCACCGGGGAGCTGTTTTTT
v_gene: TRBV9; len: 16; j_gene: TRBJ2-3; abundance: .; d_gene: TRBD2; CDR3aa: CASSVSGRPSTDTQYF; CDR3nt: TGTGCCAGCAGCGTGAGCGGGAGGCCTAGCACAGATACGCAGTATTTT
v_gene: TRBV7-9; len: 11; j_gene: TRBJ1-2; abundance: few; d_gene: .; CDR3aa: CASSPDSGVPF; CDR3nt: TGTGCCAGCAGCCCAGACAGTGGCGTCCCCTTC
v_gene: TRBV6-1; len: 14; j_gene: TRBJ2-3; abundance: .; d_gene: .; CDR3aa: CASTRGRGTDTQYF; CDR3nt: TGTGCCAGCACCAGAGGGCGCGGCACAGATACGCAGTATTTT
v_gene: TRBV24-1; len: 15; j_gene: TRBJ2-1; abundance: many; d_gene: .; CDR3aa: CATSDWGGSYNEQFF; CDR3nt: TGTGCCACCAGTGATTGGGGTGGCTCCTACAATGAGCAGTTCTTC
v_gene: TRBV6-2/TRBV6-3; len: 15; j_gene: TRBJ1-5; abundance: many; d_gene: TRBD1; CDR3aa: CASSYGGTVNQPQHF; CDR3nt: TGTGCCAGCAGTTACGGGGGGACAGTCAATCAGCCCCAGCATTTT
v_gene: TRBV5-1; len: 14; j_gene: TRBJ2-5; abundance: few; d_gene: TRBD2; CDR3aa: CASSSAAGTGTQYF; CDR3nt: TGCGCCAGCAGCTCCGCAGCGGGAACGGGGACCCAGTACTTC
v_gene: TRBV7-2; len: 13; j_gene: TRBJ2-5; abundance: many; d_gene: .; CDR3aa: CASSTDAQKTQYF; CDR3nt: TGTGCCAGCAGCACAGATGCGCAAAAGACCCAGTACTTC
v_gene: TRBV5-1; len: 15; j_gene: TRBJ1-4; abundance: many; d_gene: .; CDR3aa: CASSYGTTTNEKLFF; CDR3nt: TGCGCCAGCAGCTACGGGACAACAACTAATGAAAAACTGTTTTTT
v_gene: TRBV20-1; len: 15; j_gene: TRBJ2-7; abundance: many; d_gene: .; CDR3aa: CSATQPSGVGYEQYF; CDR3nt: TGCAGTGCTACACAACCCTCGGGGGTTGGCTACGAGCAGTACTTC
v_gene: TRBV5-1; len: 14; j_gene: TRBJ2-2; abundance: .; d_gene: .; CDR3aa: CASSPFPATGELFF; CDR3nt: TGCGCCAGCAGCCCCTTCCCGGCCACCGGGGAGCTGTTTTTT
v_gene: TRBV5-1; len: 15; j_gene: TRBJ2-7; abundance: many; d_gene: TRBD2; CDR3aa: CASSPLAGVGYEQYF; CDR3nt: TGCGCCAGCAGCCCCCTAGCGGGAGTAGGGTACGAGCAGTACTTC
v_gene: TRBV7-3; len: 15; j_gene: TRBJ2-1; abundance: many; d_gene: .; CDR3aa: CASSPRDPSYNEQFF; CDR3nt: TGTGCCAGCAGCCCCCGGGACCCCTCCTACAATGAGCAGTTCTTC
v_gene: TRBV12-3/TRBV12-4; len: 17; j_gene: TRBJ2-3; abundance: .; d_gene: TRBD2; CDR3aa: CASSTGAGGPYSDTQYF; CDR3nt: TGTGCCAGCAGTACAGGGGCGGGAGGGCCGTATTCAGATACGCAGTATTTT
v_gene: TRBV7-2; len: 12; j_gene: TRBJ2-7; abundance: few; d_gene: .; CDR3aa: CASSLMRYEQYF; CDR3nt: TGTGCCAGCAGCTTAATGCGTTACGAGCAGTACTTC
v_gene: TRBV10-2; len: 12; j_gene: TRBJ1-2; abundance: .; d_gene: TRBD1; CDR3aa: CASRQGAGGYTF; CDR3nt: TGCGCCAGCAGGCAGGGGGCAGGTGGCTACACCTTC
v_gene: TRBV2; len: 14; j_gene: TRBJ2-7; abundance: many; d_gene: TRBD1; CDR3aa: CANIVTGFPYEQYF; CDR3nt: TGTGCCAACATTGTGACAGGGTTTCCCTACGAGCAGTACTTC
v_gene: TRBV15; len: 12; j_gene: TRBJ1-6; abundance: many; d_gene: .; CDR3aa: CATSRENSPLHF; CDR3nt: TGTGCCACCAGCAGAGAAAATTCACCCCTCCACTTT
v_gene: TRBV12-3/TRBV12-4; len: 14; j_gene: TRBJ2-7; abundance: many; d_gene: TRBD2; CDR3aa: CASSPTSGSTEQYF; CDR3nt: TGTGCCAGCAGTCCGACTAGCGGGAGTACCGAGCAGTACTTC
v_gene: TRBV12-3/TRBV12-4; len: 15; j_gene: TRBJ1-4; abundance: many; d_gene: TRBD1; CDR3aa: CASSSPGGGGEKLFF; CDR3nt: TGTGCCAGCAGTTCCCCAGGGGGAGGAGGTGAAAAACTGTTTTTT
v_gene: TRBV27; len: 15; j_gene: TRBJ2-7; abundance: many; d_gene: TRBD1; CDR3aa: CASKPGQAASYEQYF; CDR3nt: TGTGCCAGCAAACCGGGACAGGCGGCCTCCTACGAGCAGTACTTC
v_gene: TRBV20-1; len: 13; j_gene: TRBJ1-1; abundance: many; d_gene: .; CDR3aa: CSAKLQIDTEAFF; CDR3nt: TGCAGTGCTAAGTTACAGATTGACACTGAAGCTTTCTTT
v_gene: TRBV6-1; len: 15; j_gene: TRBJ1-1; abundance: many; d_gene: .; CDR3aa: CASSDNREWVTEAFF; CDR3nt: TGTGCCAGCAGTGACAACAGGGAATGGGTCACTGAAGCTTTCTTT
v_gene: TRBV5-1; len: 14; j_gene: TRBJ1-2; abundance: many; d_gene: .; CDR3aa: CASSLVGGAYGYTF; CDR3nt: TGCGCCAGCAGCTTGGTGGGGGGGGCATATGGCTACACCTTC
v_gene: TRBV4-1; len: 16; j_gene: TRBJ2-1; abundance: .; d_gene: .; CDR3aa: CASSQDWRSSYNEQFF; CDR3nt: TGCGCCAGCAGCCAAGATTGGAGGAGCTCCTACAATGAGCAGTTCTTC
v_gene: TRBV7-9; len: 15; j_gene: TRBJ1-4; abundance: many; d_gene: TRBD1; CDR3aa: CASSPRQGENEKLFF; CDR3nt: TGTGCCAGCAGTCCCCGACAGGGAGAGAATGAAAAACTGTTTTTT
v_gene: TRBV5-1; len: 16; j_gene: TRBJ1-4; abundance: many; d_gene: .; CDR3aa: CASRPYPGATNEKLFF; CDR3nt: TGCGCCAGCCGTCCCTATCCGGGTGCAACTAATGAAAAACTGTTTTTT